Presented here are 19 T cell receptor beta chains from one specimen sequenced in a study of T cell responses to AZD1222 COVID-19 vaccine (dated by TCRdb to the early 2020s). Reading the label with the study, this specimen's time point is: baseline before first vaccination. Library preparation was by the immunoSEQ multiplex PCR assay. TCRdb provides this immuneACCESS table in a form limited to in-frame rearrangements. Some clones are lacking; in checked studies, under half of them reflect an unresolved V gene, and why the rest are absent is not known. The sample includes tens of thousands of clones, with around 84% observed a single time. The top ten clonotypes cover around 20% of the sample. The sequenced sample was peripheral blood, obtained on day 0 of AZD1222 vaccination. The receptors stem from an adult in good health.

V is TRBV19 and J is TRBJ1-2; no definite D call. Germline V gene lookup returns CDR1 LNHDA and CDR2 SQIVND (reference sequence). Trimming stripped 3 bases from V and 5 bases from J, with 4 bases between. The CDR3 contains 11 residues. The CDR3 is CASSIGYGYTF. The CDR3 DNA sequence: TGTGCCAGTAGTATCGGGTATGGCTACACCTTC.

The chain links TRBV6-1 to TRBJ1-1, with D possibly being TRBD1 (5 bases). The germline V and J ends were trimmed by 2 bases and 3 bases, with 10 bases remaining between them. The CDR3 is 14 amino acids. The germline gives CDR1 MNHNS, CDR2 SASEGT. Here the CDR3 DNA reads TGTGCCAGCAGTGAAAGGGGCCGGGACACTGAAGCTTTCTTT. Translating it yields CASSERGRDTEAFF.

A few counts support this clone. The J gene is TRBJ2-1, the V gene TRBV6-4, with D hard to call. The V end was cut by 2 bases, the J end by 4 bases, with 6 bases between. Germline loops: CDR1 MRHNA, CDR2 SNTAGT. There are 13 residues in the CDR3. The CDR3 reads CASSDATYNEQFF. The CDR3 nucleotides read TGTGCCAGCAGTGACGCGACTTACAATGAGCAGTTCTTC.

In this sample, this clone turned up once. The rearrangement links TRBV16 to TRBJ1-1; tentatively, D is TRBD1 (5 bases). The length of the CDR3 is 13 residues. Germline assignment: CDR1 KGHSY and CDR2 FQNENV. With 3 bases removed from V and 6 bases from J, the gap between germline ends came to 11 bases. CDR3 amino acids: CASSQVKGSEAFF. The CDR3 nucleotides read TGTGCCAGCAGCCAGGTCAAGGGGTCTGAAGCTTTCTTT. The full variable domain, in which reference TRBV16 and TRBJ1-1 provide the parts outside the CDR3, is GEEVAQTPKHLVRGEGQKAKLYCAPIKGHSYVFWYQQVLKNEFKFLISFQNENVFDETGMPKERFSAKCLPNSPCSLEIQATKLEDSAVYFCASSQVKGSEAFFGQGTRLTVV.

The J gene is TRBJ2-2, the V gene TRBV5-1; 10 nucleotides agree with TRBD2. Trimming removed 0 bases from V and 4 bases from J; junction bases left unmatched: 6. The CDR3 runs 17 residues. Germline V CDR1 and CDR2: SGHRS, YFSETQ. CDR3 loop: CASSLAAGGPGTGELFF. CDR3 DNA sequence: TGCGCCAGCAGCTTGGCAGCGGGAGGGCCGGGCACCGGGGAGCTGTTTTTT.

CDR3 loop: CASSPRLSEQFF. The CDR3 DNA sequence: TGTGCCAGCAGCCCGAGACTTTCTGAGCAGTTCTTC. V and J are TRBV6-2 or TRBV6-3 and TRBJ2-1; no definite D call. CDR1 is MNHEY and CDR2 is SVGEGT in the germline V gene. There are 12 residues in the CDR3. The ends were cut back, 6 bases at V and 9 bases at J, with 12 bases in the middle.

The count of this clone is one. The rearrangement joins TRBV12-3 or TRBV12-4 to TRBJ2-7; 7 nucleotides align to TRBD2. The CDR3 has 12 amino acids. After removal of 8 bases from V and 6 bases from J, the junction contained 7 bases not matched to a gene. The CDR3 region has the DNA TGTGCCAGCGGACGGGGGGTTCGCGAGCAGTACTTC. It is translated as CASGRGVREQYF.

This clone qualifies as medium-sized. J is TRBJ1-5 and V is TRBV10-1; tentatively, D is TRBD1 (5 bases). Germline CDR1 and CDR2: WNHNN and SYGVQD (reference sequence). Trimming took 3 bases from V and 1 from J, leaving 22 bases between them. The CDR3 is 19 residues long. The CDR3 DNA reads as TGCGCCAGCAGTGATGGGGCCTCGTGGGAGGCGGGGAGCAATCAGCCCCAGCATTTT. Translated: CASSDGASWEAGSNQPQHF.

The V and J genes are TRBV5-1 and TRBJ1-1; tentative D call: TRBD1 (6 bases). The CDR3 has 14 amino acids. CDR1 is SGHRS, CDR2 YFSETQ, per germline. V was cut by 2 bases and J by 1 base, with 9 bases left in between. This CDR3 is CASSLQGANTEAFF. As DNA, the CDR3 is TGCGCCAGCAGCTTACAGGGAGCGAACACTGAAGCTTTCTTT. Full variable domain (rest looked up from reference TRBV5-1 and TRBJ1-1): KAGVTQTPRYLIKTRGQQVTLSCSPISGHRSVSWYQQTPGQGLQFLFEYFSETQRNKGNFPGRFSGRQFSNSRSEMNVSTLELGDSALYLCASSLQGANTEAFFGQGTRLTVV.

V is TRBV6-5 and J is TRBJ1-6; no clear D. Germline V gives CDR1 MNHEY, CDR2 SVGAGI. This CDR3 is built from 14 residues. V gave up 5 bases and J gave up 11 bases, with 16 bases separating them. CDR3 residues: CASSPQDPAPPLHF. CDR3 DNA: TGTGCCAGCAGTCCGCAGGATCCGGCTCCACCCCTCCACTTT.

This clone was counted only a few times. J is TRBJ2-2 and V is TRBV9; perhaps TRBD1 as D (5 bases). CDR3 length: 16 amino acids. The V gene lost 3 bases and the J gene lost 3 bases, with 15 bases spanning the gap. CDR1 and CDR2 from the germline V gene are SGDLS and YYNGEE. The CDR3 DNA reads as TGTGCCAGCAGCGAGGGGTCGGAGTGGGACACCGGGGAGCTGTTTTTT. It specifies CASSEGSEWDTGELFF.

The V gene is TRBV7-2, the J gene TRBJ1-6; D possibly corresponds to TRBD1 (6 bases). Germline V gene data show CDR1 as SGHTA and CDR2 as FQGNSA. The CDR3 totals 13 residues. The V and J ends lost 3 bases and 9 bases respectively, with 9 bases between them. The CDR3 DNA reads TGTGCCAGCAGCTTCCCGGGGGCTTCACCCCTCCACTTT. Its protein product is CASSFPGASPLHF.

The chain carries TRBV7-8 and TRBJ1-4; TRBD1 matches 10 bases. The V gene's germline CDR1 is SGHVS and CDR2 FQNEAQ. Trimming took 5 bases from V and 7 from J; bases not matched to a gene: 1. The CDR3 length is 13 residues. CDR3 sequence: CASSRDRGEKLFF. CDR3 nucleotides: TGTGCCAGCAGCCGGGACAGGGGTGAAAAACTGTTTTTT.

The chain employs TRBV5-1 and TRBJ2-3, with 7 bases identical to TRBD2. CDR3 length equals 14 residues. Germline assignment: CDR1 SGHRS and CDR2 YFSETQ. V lost 5 bases, J lost 3 bases, and 6 bases stayed unmatched. In DNA, the CDR3 is TGCGCCAGCAGAAGGGATAGCGGGACAGATACGCAGTATTTT. This codes for CASRRDSGTDTQYF.

The chain carries TRBV10-3 and TRBJ2-5, with TRBD1 identical over 7 bases. The CDR3 has 15 amino acids. Germline CDR1 ENHRY, CDR2 SYGVKD. The trim removed 0 bases at V and 5 bases at J, leaving 6 bases unmatched. CDR3 sequence: CAISESKGAWETQYF. As DNA, the CDR3 is TGTGCCATCAGTGAGTCGAAGGGGGCTTGGGAGACCCAGTACTTC.

This clone came up many times. V is TRBV14 and J is TRBJ2-3; no firm D call. The germline gives CDR1 SGHDN, CDR2 FVKESK. Between the trimmed V and J ends, which lost 2 bases and 2 bases, there was a span of 5 bases. CDR3 size: 13 residues. CDR3 amino acids: CASSQTHTDTQYF. The CDR3 nucleotides are TGTGCCAGCAGCCAAACCCACACAGATACGCAGTATTTT.

The chain is built from TRBV28 and TRBJ1-6; tentative D call: TRBD1 (6 bases). The CDR3 loop spans 16 amino acids. Trimming removed 6 bases at V and 10 bases at J, with 22 bases between. CDR1 is MDHEN, CDR2 SYDVKM, per germline. In DNA, the CDR3 is TGTGCCAGCAGCGTCGTCCGGGGGCTTGTAAGGTCACCCCTCCACTTT. This sequence encodes CASSVVRGLVRSPLHF.

The chain combines TRBV18 with TRBJ2-4; no firm D call. The CDR3 is 17 residues long. CDR1 and CDR2 from the germline V gene are KGHSH and LQKENI. Trimming removed 3 bases from V and 5 bases from J, with 20 bases in between. The CDR3: CASSPWNPTSIQNIQYF. The CDR3 bases are TGTGCCAGCTCACCCTGGAACCCCACCAGTATCCAAAACATTCAGTACTTC.

The chain recombines TRBV9 with TRBJ1-4; the D is unclear. This CDR3 has 14 amino acids. Germline lookup yields CDR1 SGDLS and CDR2 YYNGEE. V was cut by 6 bases and J by 2 bases, with 11 bases left in between. This CDR3 reads CASTPGGTNEKLFF. The CDR3 DNA sequence: TGTGCCAGCACCCCCGGCGGCACTAATGAAAAACTGTTTTTT.